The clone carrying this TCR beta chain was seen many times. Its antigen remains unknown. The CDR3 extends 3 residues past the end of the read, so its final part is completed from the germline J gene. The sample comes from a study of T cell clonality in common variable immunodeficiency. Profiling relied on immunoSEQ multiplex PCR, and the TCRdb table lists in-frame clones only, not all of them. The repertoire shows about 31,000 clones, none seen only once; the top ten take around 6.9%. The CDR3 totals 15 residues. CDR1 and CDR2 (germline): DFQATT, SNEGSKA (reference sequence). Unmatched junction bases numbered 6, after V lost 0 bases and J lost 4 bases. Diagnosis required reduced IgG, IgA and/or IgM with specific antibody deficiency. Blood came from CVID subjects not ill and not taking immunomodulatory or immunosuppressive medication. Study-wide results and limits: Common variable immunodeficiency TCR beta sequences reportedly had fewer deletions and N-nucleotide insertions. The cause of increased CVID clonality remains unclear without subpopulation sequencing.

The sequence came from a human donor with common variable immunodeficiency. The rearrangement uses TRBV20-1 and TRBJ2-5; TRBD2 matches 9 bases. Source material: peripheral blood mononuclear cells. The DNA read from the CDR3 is TGCAGTGCTAGAGATAGGGTAGCGGGAGTAGAGACC. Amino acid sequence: CSARDRVAGVET. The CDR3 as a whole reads CSARDRVAGVETQYF.